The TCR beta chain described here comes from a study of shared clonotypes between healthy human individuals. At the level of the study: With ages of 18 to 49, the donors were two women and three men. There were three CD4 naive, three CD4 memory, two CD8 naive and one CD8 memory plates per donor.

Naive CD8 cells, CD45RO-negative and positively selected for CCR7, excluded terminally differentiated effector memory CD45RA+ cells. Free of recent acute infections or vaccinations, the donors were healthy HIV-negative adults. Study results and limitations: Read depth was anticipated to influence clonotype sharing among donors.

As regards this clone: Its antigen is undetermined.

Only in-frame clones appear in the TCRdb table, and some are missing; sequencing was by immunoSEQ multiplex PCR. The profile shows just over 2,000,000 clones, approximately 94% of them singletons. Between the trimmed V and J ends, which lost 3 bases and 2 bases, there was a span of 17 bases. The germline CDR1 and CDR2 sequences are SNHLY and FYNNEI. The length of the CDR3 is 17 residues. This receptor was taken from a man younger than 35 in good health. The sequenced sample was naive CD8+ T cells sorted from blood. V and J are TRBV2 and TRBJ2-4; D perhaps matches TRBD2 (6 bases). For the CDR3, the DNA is TGTGCCAGCAGTGATGGGCCCCCAGGCGGGACCAAAAACATTCAGTACTTC. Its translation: CASSDGPPGGTKNIQYF.